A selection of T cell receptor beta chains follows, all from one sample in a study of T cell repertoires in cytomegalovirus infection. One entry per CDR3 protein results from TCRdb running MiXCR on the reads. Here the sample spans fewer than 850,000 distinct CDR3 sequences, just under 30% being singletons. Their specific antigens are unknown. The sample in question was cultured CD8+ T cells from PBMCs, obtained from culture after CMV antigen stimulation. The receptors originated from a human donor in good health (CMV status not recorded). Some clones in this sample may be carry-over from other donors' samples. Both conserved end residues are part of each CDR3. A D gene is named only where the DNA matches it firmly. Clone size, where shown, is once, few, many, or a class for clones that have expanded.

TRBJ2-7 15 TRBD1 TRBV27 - CASSSPPTGRDEQYF TGTGCCAGCAGTTCACCTCCGACAGGGCGCGACGAGCAGTACTTC
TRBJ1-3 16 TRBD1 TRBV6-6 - CASRTIQGNSGNTIYF TGTGCCAGCAGGACTATACAGGGGAATTCTGGAAACACCATATATTTT
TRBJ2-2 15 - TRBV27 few CASSLPDSRTGELFF TGTGCCAGCAGTCTCCCGGACAGTCGGACCGGGGAGCTGTTTTTT
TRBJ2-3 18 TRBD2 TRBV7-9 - CASSNLAGGGYGTDTQYF TGTGCCAGCAGCAATCTAGCGGGGGGGGGTTACGGCACAGATACGCAGTATTTT
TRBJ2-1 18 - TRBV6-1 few CASSERRGAASSYNEQFF TGTGCCAGCAGTGAGAGGCGGGGAGCTGCTAGCTCCTACAATGAGCAGTTCTTC
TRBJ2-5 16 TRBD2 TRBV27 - CASSTLGLAGLETQYF TGTGCCAGCAGTACATTGGGACTAGCGGGACTGGAGACCCAGTACTTC
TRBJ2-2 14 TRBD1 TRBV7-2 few CASSLDRGRGELFF TGTGCCAGCAGCTTAGACAGGGGGCGCGGGGAGCTGTTTTTT
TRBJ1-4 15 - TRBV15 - CATSSQKRPNEKLFF TGTGCCACCAGCAGCCAAAAAAGACCGAATGAAAAACTGTTTTTT
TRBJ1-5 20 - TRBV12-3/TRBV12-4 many CASSLTSPTGSWVRDQPQHF TGTGCCAGCAGCCTAACGAGCCCGACAGGTTCCTGGGTCAGGGATCAGCCCCAGCATTTT
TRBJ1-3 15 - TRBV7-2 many CASSYDIAAGNTIYF TGTGCCAGCAGCTATGATATAGCTGCTGGAAACACCATATATTTT
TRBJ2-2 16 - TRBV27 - CASSSQGPPRAGELFF TGTGCCAGCAGTTCACAGGGCCCCCCCAGGGCCGGGGAGCTGTTTTTT
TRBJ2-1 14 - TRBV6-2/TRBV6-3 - CASWREPVHNEQFF TGTGCCAGCTGGCGGGAACCGGTACACAATGAGCAGTTCTTC
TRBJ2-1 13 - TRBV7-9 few CASSLVLGDEQFF TGTGCCAGCAGCTTAGTGCTAGGGGATGAGCAGTTCTTC
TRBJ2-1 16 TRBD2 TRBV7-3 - CASSVTGTSGRNEQFF TGTGCCAGCAGCGTAACCGGGACTAGCGGGCGCAATGAGCAGTTCTTC
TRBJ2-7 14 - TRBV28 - CASSPRGISYEQYF TGTGCCAGCAGTCCGAGGGGCATCTCCTACGAGCAGTACTTC
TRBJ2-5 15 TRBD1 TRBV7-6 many CASNTGGAAGETQYF TGTGCCAGCAACACAGGGGGCGCGGCGGGAGAGACCCAGTACTTC
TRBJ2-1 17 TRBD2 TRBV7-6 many CASSHPGGAFAYNEQFF TGTGCCAGCAGCCACCCCGGGGGGGCATTCGCCTACAATGAGCAGTTCTTC
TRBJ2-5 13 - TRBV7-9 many CASSVPGEETQYF TGTGCCAGCAGCGTACCCGGGGAAGAGACCCAGTACTTC
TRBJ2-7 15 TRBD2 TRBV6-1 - CASSEESGGAYEQYF TGTGCCAGCAGTGAAGAAAGCGGGGGGGCCTACGAGCAGTACTTC
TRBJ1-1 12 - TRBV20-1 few CSARARTTEAFF TGCAGTGCTAGAGCCCGGACTACTGAAGCTTTCTTT